The entry that follows covers one TCR beta chain sequence. The data were taken from a study of CD8 T cells in Susac syndrome. The overall study: Intravenous immunoglobulin alone or corticosteroids were being given to patients with Susac syndrome at blood draw, unless they were therapy-naive.

Sequencing of TCR beta was carried out in blood CD8+ and CD4+ T cells. Negative isolation was applied to CD8+ and CD4+ T cells, and FACS enrichment was applied to TEMRA cells. The germline V gene has CDR1 GTSNPN and CDR2 SVGIG (reference sequence). Trimming removed 0 bases at V and 1 base at J, with 9 bases between. The CDR3 is 15 amino acids. Reverse transcription of roughly 0.5 to 1 ug RNA was carried out with random hexamers. TCRdb ran MiXCR on the immunoSEQ multiplex PCR reads and lists one entry per CDR3 protein. The sample shows about 130,000 distinct CDR3 sequences, more than 90% of them seen only once.

This receptor was taken from a human donor with Susac syndrome. The chain recombines TRBV30 with TRBJ2-2; D gene ambiguous. Sequencing input: CD8+ T cells from PBMCs. The DNA of the CDR3 is TGTGCCTGGAGTGTACCCCAGCGGAACACCGGGGAGCTGTTTTTT. This sequence encodes CAWSVPQRNTGELFF.